Shown below are 10 T cell receptor beta chains from a single sample sequenced in a study of T cell responses to AZD1222 COVID-19 vaccine. Clones were read by immunoSEQ multiplex PCR, and TCRdb kept only the in-frame ones, dropping some. The table has roughly 110,000 clones, under 90% seen once. The sample consisted of peripheral blood, taken on day 0 of AZD1222 vaccination. These receptors all stem from an adult in good health.

V and J are TRBV11-1 and TRBJ2-1; D is uncertain. Trimming left V 0 bases short and J 4 bases short, with 1 base between. Germline V gives CDR1 SGHAT, CDR2 FQDESV (reference sequence). CDR3 size: 12 residues. Here the CDR3 DNA reads TGTGCCAGCAGCTTAGCTTACAATGAGCAGTTCTTC. The encoded protein is CASSLAYNEQFF.

This clone is a singleton in its sample. The genes are TRBV10-3 and TRBJ2-7; 8 nucleotides match TRBD2. This CDR3 spans 13 amino acids. Germline CDR1 is ENHRY and CDR2 is SYGVKD. Trimming cost V 7 bases and J 2 bases; bases outside gene matches: 4. CDR3 sequence (DNA): TGTGCCATCACGGGAGGGACTACCTACGAGCAGTACTTC. This sequence encodes CAITGGTTYEQYF.

CDR3 amino acids: CATSRDRDGNNEQFF. The CDR3 DNA follows: TGTGCCACCAGCAGGGACCGGGACGGCAACAATGAGCAGTTCTTC. The J gene is TRBJ2-1, the V gene TRBV15; D is tentatively TRBD1 or TRBD2 (5 bases each). This CDR3 has 15 residues. Germline V gene sequence: CDR1 LNHNV, CDR2 YYDKDF (reference sequence). The germline V and J ends were trimmed by 3 bases and 5 bases, with 14 bases remaining between them.

V and J are TRBV25-1 and TRBJ2-5, with D possibly matching TRBD2 (5 bases). Trimming took off 3 bases at V and 4 bases at J, with 12 bases between the two ends. The germline V gene has CDR1 MGHDK and CDR2 SYGVNS. The CDR3 length is 14 residues. In DNA form, the CDR3 reads TGTGCCAGCAGTGAGACGGGAAAGGGAGAGACCCAGTACTTC. Its translation is CASSETGKGETQYF.

The chain employs TRBV2 and TRBJ1-5; a weak D match, TRBD1 (5 bases). CDR3 length: 13 residues. Germline V CDR1 and CDR2: SNHLY, FYNNEI. Between the trimmed V and J ends, which lost 7 bases and 1 base, there was a span of 8 bases. The CDR3 spells CASMAGSNQPQHF. In DNA, the CDR3 is TGTGCCAGCATGGCAGGGAGCAATCAGCCCCAGCATTTT.

The rearrangement links TRBV5-1 to TRBJ2-5; 7 bases align to TRBD1. There are 15 residues in the CDR3. V shed 3 bases, J shed 3 bases, and the junction held 8 bases outside the gene matches. Germline CDR1 is SGHRS and CDR2 is YFSETQ. This CDR3 is CASSSGRDRKETQYF. The CDR3 DNA sequence: TGCGCCAGCAGCTCGGGAAGGGACAGAAAAGAGACCCAGTACTTC.

This clone was seen a single time. This chain links TRBV19 with TRBJ2-7; tentatively, D is TRBD2 (6 bases). CDR1 and CDR2 (germline): LNHDA, SQIVND (reference sequence). Trimming shortened V by 5 bases and J by 5 bases, and 16 bases separated the two germline ends. The CDR3 extends over 14 amino acids. The CDR3 nucleotides are TGTGCCAGTAGTTCTGGGACTTTCGGAAACGAGCAGTACTTC. Its protein is CASSSGTFGNEQYF.

This sequence joins TRBV23-1 and TRBJ2-3, with no clear D. TRBV23-1 is an ORF for which the function is uncertain. Deletions cut 6 bases from V and 0 bases from J, with 22 bases between. This CDR3 spans 18 amino acids. Written as DNA, the CDR3 is TGCGCCAGCAGACCAAACCCCAGTCTTCAGGAAAGCACAGATACGCAGTATTTT. Protein: CASRPNPSLQESTDTQYF.

This clone showed up just a few times. The rearrangement joins TRBV27 to TRBJ1-5; no reliable D call. V lost 2 bases, J lost 5 bases, and 10 bases lay in between. This CDR3 is 14 amino acids long. Germline CDR1 is MNHEY and CDR2 is SMNVEV (reference sequence). CDR3 sequence reads: CASSLDGSYQPQHF. The DNA of the CDR3 is TGTGCCAGCAGTTTAGACGGATCATATCAGCCCCAGCATTTT.

V gene TRBV19 combines with J gene TRBJ1-5, with TRBD1 as a possible D gene (6 bases). The CDR3 contains 13 residues. V was pared by 11 bases and J by 6 bases, with 17 bases between. Germline lookup yields CDR1 LNHDA and CDR2 SQIVND (reference sequence). The CDR3 is CAAKGGGGQPQHF. CDR3 bases: TGTGCCGCAAAGGGGGGGGGCGGTCAGCCCCAGCATTTT.